The clone carrying this T cell receptor (beta chain) was found a few times. The treatment is: preoperative locoregional IRX-2 cytokine immunotherapy. Patients received preoperative, locoregional IRX-2 cytokine immunotherapy in a phase Ib study. The data derive from a study of preoperative IRX-2 immunotherapy in early breast cancer. The CDR3 is 17 residues long. The germline V gene encodes CDR1 SGHRS and CDR2 YFSETQ. V trimming: 4 bases; J trimming: 3 bases; junction bases outside the gene matches: 7. Profiling relied on immunoSEQ multiplex PCR, and the TCRdb table lists in-frame clones only, not all of them. Here the sample spans roughly 25,000 clones, roughly 74% being singletons.

The source material was lymph node tissue, sampled before IRX-2 immunotherapy. The chain links TRBV5-1 to TRBJ2-5; 15 bases align to TRBD2. This receptor was obtained from a human donor with breast cancer. DNA of the CDR3: TGCGCCAGCAGCCTCCGGACTAGCGGGGGGGTAAAAGAGACCCAGTACTTC. This translates into CASSLRTSGGVKETQYF.